This is a list of T cell receptor beta chains from one sample in a study of CD4 T cells in relation to SARS-CoV-2 and coronaviruses. These receptors have no known antigen. The table came from immunoSEQ multiplex PCR; TCRdb's copy has only in-frame clones and leaves some out. The sample lists 26,000 or so clones; roughly 76% were seen once. The sequenced sample consisted of CD4+ T cells from PBMCs, cultured in vitro. These receptors were obtained from a human donor in good health. Both conserved end residues are part of each CDR3. Fields, in order: D gene, clone size, J gene, V gene, CDR3 protein, CDR3 DNA. D genes are given only for firm matches. Where a row states a size, it is once, few, many or the class of an expanded clone; other rows omit it.

NA NA TRBJ2-1 TRBV18 CASSKVQGGGNYNEQFF TGTGCCAGCTCAAAGGTTCAGGGTGGAGGGAACTACAATGAGCAGTTCTTC
NA NA TRBJ1-1 TRBV19 CASSPGEGWSTEAFF TGTGCCAGTAGTCCCGGAGAGGGCTGGAGCACTGAAGCTTTCTTT
TRBD2 NA TRBJ2-1 TRBV10-3 CAISPLGGRGNGEQFF TGTGCCATCTCCCCACTGGGAGGGAGAGGCAACGGTGAGCAGTTCTTC
TRBD1 NA TRBJ1-2 TRBV18 CASSPDLGDRPGYTF TGTGCCAGCTCACCAGACCTGGGGGACAGACCAGGCTACACCTTC
NA NA TRBJ2-2 TRBV19 CASSSDYTGELFF TGTGCCAGTAGTTCGGACTACACCGGGGAGCTGTTTTTT
NA NA TRBJ1-2 TRBV12-5 CASGLVPRAYGYTF TGTGCTAGTGGTTTGGTACCCAGGGCCTATGGCTACACCTTC
NA NA TRBJ1-2 TRBV24-1 CATSDSGTNHGYTF TGTGCCACCAGTGATTCGGGCACTAACCATGGCTACACCTTC
TRBD2 NA TRBJ2-1 TRBV6-6 CASSPRTSGRGMNEQFF TGTGCCAGCAGTCCCCGGACTAGCGGGAGGGGGATGAATGAGCAGTTCTTC
TRBD2 NA TRBJ2-7 TRBV4-1 CASSQAGGPHEQYF TGCGCCAGCAGCCAAGCGGGAGGGCCGCACGAGCAGTACTTC
TRBD1 NA TRBJ1-1 TRBV12-5 CASGFGTGMRNTEAFF TGTGCTAGTGGTTTTGGGACAGGGATGAGGAACACTGAAGCTTTCTTT
NA few TRBJ2-7 TRBV2 CASSDSARGGSYEQYF TGTGCCAGCAGTGATTCGGCCAGGGGAGGGTCCTACGAGCAGTACTTC
NA once TRBJ1-1 TRBV15 CATGGVMNTEAFF TGTGCCACCGGAGGGGTAATGAACACTGAAGCTTTCTTT
NA NA TRBJ2-7 TRBV11-2 CATRGQSYEQYF TGTGCCACCAGGGGACAATCCTACGAGCAGTACTTC
TRBD2 NA TRBJ2-1 TRBV7-9 CASSLAGTSGRGEQFF TGTGCCAGCAGCTTAGCCGGGACTAGCGGGCGGGGTGAGCAGTTCTTC
TRBD1 NA TRBJ2-3 TRBV2 CASGGTGGDTQYF TGTGCCAGCGGGGGGACAGGGGGGGATACGCAGTATTTT
TRBD2 NA TRBJ2-3 TRBV7-2 CASSLIGSGAITDTQYF TGTGCCAGCAGCTTAATTGGTAGCGGGGCTATCACAGATACGCAGTATTTT
NA NA TRBJ2-5 TRBV5-1 CASSLDGGARQETQYF TGCGCCAGCAGCTTGGATGGCGGAGCCCGCCAAGAGACCCAGTACTTC
NA NA TRBJ2-6 TRBV7-2 CASSLEGGGANVLTF TGTGCCAGCAGCTTAGAGGGTGGTGGGGCCAACGTCCTGACTTTC
TRBD1 NA TRBJ1-2 TRBV19 CASSINPGQGIRNYGYTF TGTGCCAGTAGTATTAATCCCGGACAGGGGATTAGAAACTATGGCTACACCTTC
NA NA TRBJ1-5 TRBV7-6 CASSPMGGQLHQPQHF TGTGCCAGCAGTCCCATGGGGGGGCAGTTGCATCAGCCCCAGCATTTT
NA NA TRBJ2-3 TRBV7-2 CASSLQVQDTQYF TGTGCCAGCAGCTTACAGGTGCAGGATACGCAGTATTTT
NA once TRBJ2-1 TRBV3-1/TRBV3-2 CAPNWTPYNEQFF TGTGCCCCAAACTGGACGCCCTACAATGAGCAGTTCTTC
NA once TRBJ2-3 TRBV30 CAWRPWSGTDTQYF TGTGCCTGGAGGCCCTGGAGCGGCACAGATACGCAGTATTTT
NA NA TRBJ2-1 TRBV12-3/TRBV12-4 CASSSVGDEQFF TGTGCCAGCAGTTCAGTGGGCGATGAGCAGTTCTTC
NA NA TRBJ1-4 TRBV9 CASSPQGILYEKLFF TGTGCCAGCAGCCCCCAAGGGATTCTCTACGAAAAACTGTTTTTT
TRBD1 once TRBJ1-5 TRBV19 CASSTGTGAYQPQHF TGTGCCAGTAGCACCGGGACAGGGGCATATCAGCCCCAGCATTTT
NA NA TRBJ2-3 TRBV6-5 CASSYRNPSTDTQYF TGTGCCAGCAGCTATAGGAACCCTAGCACAGATACGCAGTATTTT
TRBD1 NA TRBJ1-5 TRBV7-8 CASSSGGLDQPQHF TGTGCCAGCAGCTCAGGGGGCCTCGATCAGCCCCAGCATTTT
NA once TRBJ2-5 TRBV2 CASSERGVKTQYFGIGQGYF NA
NA NA TRBJ1-2 TRBV7-2 CASSLGGEANYGYTF TGTGCCAGCAGCTTAGGGGGAGAGGCCAACTATGGCTACACCTTC
TRBD1 few TRBJ1-4 TRBV18 CASSPGQGGEKLFF TGTGCCAGCTCACCGGGCCAGGGGGGAGAAAAACTGTTTTTT
TRBD2 NA TRBJ2-2 TRBV24-1 CAAQGLAGGPANTGELFF TGTGCCGCCCAGGGGCTAGCGGGGGGGCCGGCGAACACCGGGGAGCTGTTTTTT
TRBD2 NA TRBJ2-4 TRBV11-2 CASSFLAGLAKNIQYF TGTGCCAGCAGCTTCCTAGCGGGGCTAGCCAAAAACATTCAGTACTTC
NA NA TRBJ2-5 TRBV6-6 CASSFQGLLQETQYF TGTGCCAGCAGTTTCCAGGGGCTACTCCAAGAGACCCAGTACTTC
NA few TRBJ1-6 TRBV10-3 CAIGDTRDSPLHF TGTGCCATCGGAGATACCAGGGATTCACCCCTCCACTTT
NA few TRBJ1-4 TRBV4-3 CASSQGGGKWPQEKLFF TGCGCCAGCAGCCAAGGGGGAGGGAAGTGGCCGCAGGAAAAACTGTTTTTT
NA NA TRBJ2-7 TRBV5-1 CASSPSPRVSYEQYF TGCGCCAGCAGCCCAAGTCCGCGAGTCTCCTACGAGCAGTACTTC
TRBD2 NA TRBJ2-5 TRBV19 CASSRTGTSGSSRVGETQYF TGTGCCAGTAGTCGCACCGGGACTAGCGGGAGCTCCCGGGTCGGGGAGACCCAGTACTTC
TRBD1 NA TRBJ2-5 TRBV11-2 CASSRDRQETQYF TGTGCCAGCAGCCGGGACAGGCAAGAGACCCAGTACTTC
NA NA TRBJ1-5 TRBV10-3 CASCAGIQSNQPQHF TGTGCCTCCTGTGCCGGGATACAGAGCAATCAGCCCCAGCATTTT
TRBD2 NA TRBJ2-7 TRBV19 CASSIVRGDEQYF TGTGCCAGTAGTATCGTTCGGGGGGACGAGCAGTACTTC
NA NA TRBJ2-1 TRBV9 CASSPRRGTYNEQFF TGTGCCAGCAGCCCACGGCGCGGGACCTACAATGAGCAGTTCTTC
TRBD2 NA TRBJ2-3 TRBV7-9 CASSYIAGTDTQYF TGTGCCAGCAGCTACATAGCGGGAACAGATACGCAGTATTTT
NA NA TRBJ2-2 TRBV12-3/TRBV12-4 CASSLGSAGELFF TGTGCCAGCAGTTTAGGTAGTGCCGGGGAGCTGTTTTTT
NA NA TRBJ1-5 TRBV5-6 CASSLWAGISYSNQPQHF TGTGCCAGCAGCTTGTGGGCAGGTATCTCATATAGCAATCAGCCCCAGCATTTT
TRBD1 once TRBJ1-1 TRBV6-1 CASSEAGGQGVNTEAFF TGTGCCAGCAGTGAAGCGGGGGGACAGGGGGTGAACACTGAAGCTTTCTTT
NA NA TRBJ1-6 TRBV3-1/TRBV3-2 CASSHRAESSPLHF TGTGCCAGCAGCCACCGGGCCGAGAGCTCACCCCTCCACTTT
TRBD1 NA TRBJ1-2 TRBV11-2 CASNPLTGTGKGDGYTF TGTGCCAGCAACCCGTTGACCGGGACAGGGAAGGGAGATGGCTACACCTTC
TRBD2 once TRBJ2-7 TRBV7-3 CASSLNSGGTYEQYF TGTGCCAGCAGCTTAAATAGCGGGGGTACATACGAGCAGTACTTC
NA few TRBJ2-1 TRBV6-2/TRBV6-3 CASSYGENEQFF TGTGCCAGCAGTTACGGAGAGAATGAGCAGTTCTTC
NA NA TRBJ1-1 TRBV19 CASSIRGVNTEAFF TGTGCCAGTAGCATCCGAGGTGTGAACACTGAAGCTTTCTTT